The present TCR beta chain was sequenced within a study of shared clonotypes between healthy human individuals (dated by TCRdb to the early 2020s). Background for the entire study: The cohort comprised two women and three men aged 18 to 49 years. Per donor, three plates each were used for CD4 naive and CD4 memory, two for CD8 naive, and one for CD8 memory. The study deeply sequenced blood TCR repertoires of about 5 healthy adults to estimate repertoire size and the extent of clonotype sharing between individuals. Different laboratories and diverse techniques were used to prepare libraries and sequence TCR repertoires, to increase sequencing depth and limit assay-specific biases. Each donor's leukapheresis produced roughly between roughly 0.85 and 9.5 billion PBMCs.

Including cysteine and phenylalanine, the CDR3 has 16 amino acids. CDR3 DNA is the only sequence kept; it has 48 bases, read in frame from the first base. Between the V and J ends, shortened by 4 bases and 5 bases respectively, the junction contains 20 bases. Reading the germline V gene gives CDR1 SGHDT and CDR2 YYEEEE. The study at large found these results: Clonotypes shared by all four sorted-subset donors showed higher generation probabilities than non-shared clonotypes. Pairwise subsampling led to the expectation that sequencing depth would affect the degree of clonotype sharing among donors. Sharing across several donors was observed for approximately 4.6% of naive CD4, about 4% of naive CD8, roughly 2.3% of memory CD4, and around 0.42% of memory CD8 clonotypes. Naive subsets generally had larger estimated clonotype richness than memory subsets did. Incomplete sequencing was indicated by rarefaction of sorted-subset datasets, despite the large sequencing depth. Because the study included only a small number of donors, the genetic and exposure-history diversity represented was limited. Only blood was sampled, and tissue TCR repertoires likely differ from those in blood.

Using the deep immunoSEQ assay, multiplex PCR amplified TCR CDR3 regions from genomic DNA. Genomic DNA extracted from each cell subset was distributed evenly over all wells of several immunoSEQ 96-well plates, and each plate served as one replicate. For sorted subsets, each replicate PCR was loaded with roughly 190 ng genomic DNA, equivalent to 25,000 to 35,000 T cell genomes. Purified libraries were quantified with a Qubit 3.0 fluorometer, sized on a Bioanalyzer 2100, and re-quantified with the KAPA Library Quantification kit. Every immunoSEQ 96-well plate was sequenced on a dedicated single-read 150-cycle Illumina NextSeq 550 flow cell. The authors processed their data as follows. The immunoSEQ output contained only junctional sequences without quality scores, so filtering could not match that applied to full-length reads. To assign V/J genes and CDR3, sequences were annotated against IMGT germline references using PyIR, a Python wrapper for IgBLAST v1.9. Reads with weak V/J assignments (E-value above 1e-6), missing CDR3, stop codons, out-of-frame junctions, or ambiguous translated residues were removed. A V3J clonotype was defined by an identical inferred V gene, J gene, and CDR3 amino acid sequence. Percentage overlap between repertoires was computed as shared unique clonotypes divided by the size of the smaller repertoire. Richness of each repertoire was evaluated using RTK rarefaction, the Chao1 estimator, and Recon v2.1 estimates of unobserved clonotypes. Generation probabilities for all TCRbeta clonotypes obtained by the gDNA method from several donors were computed using OLGA. The clones in this table, taken by TCRdb from immuneACCESS, are in-frame only. Not every clone is retained; where verified, under half of the shortfall comes from an unresolved V gene, and the cause of the rest is unknown. Clone size and the V and J calls come from that table; the DNA yielded D and trimming. For this sample there are approximately 640,000 clones; around 91% appear just once. About 33% of the sample lies in the top ten.

Details on this clone: What antigen it recognizes has not been identified. Within one base of it there is no much larger clone, and no base qualities were kept.

The donors were healthy, HIV-negative adults with no recently reported acute infections or vaccinations. All donors were Caucasian adults living in Nashville, Tennessee, USA. CD8 memory samples combined magnetically selected CD45RO+ cells with CCR7-negative CD45RA+ effector memory (TemRA) cells. Blood was obtained by leukapheresis, after which PBMCs were separated by Ficoll-Histopaque density gradient centrifugation and cryopreserved in liquid nitrogen vapor phase. Purity and quantity of every magnetically sorted T cell population were checked by analytical flow cytometry. Each sorted fraction had its genomic DNA isolated and then quantified by UV absorbance on a Nanodrop 2000c.

The receptor comes from a man aged 18 to 35 in good health. Some clones in this sample may be carry-over from other donors' samples. The sample taken for sequencing was memory CD8+ T cells from PBMCs. This specimen's cell subset or site label, per the study, means: CD45RO+ cells pooled with CCR7-negative TemRA cells. The chain is made from TRBV5-6 and TRBJ2-3; D gene: possibly TRBD2, on 5 matching bases. Read as DNA, the sequence is TGTGCCAGCAGCAACCCGGGTGGATTCGCGGGAGATACGCAGTATTTT. It encodes CASSNPGGFAGDTQYF. Reference TRBV5-6 and TRBJ2-3 proteins supply the regions before and after the CDR3; the full variable domain is: DAGVTQSPTHLIKTRGQQVTLRCSPKSGHDTVSWYQQALGQGPQFIFQYYEEEERQRGNFPDRFSGHQFPNYSSELNVNALLLGDSALYLCASSNPGGFAGDTQYFGPGTRLTVL.